Below are 9 T cell receptor beta chains sequenced from a single sample in a study of cytomegalovirus exposure and HLA in healthy donors. The study ran its PCR with 60 Vbeta and 13 Jbeta primers. Here immunoSEQ multiplex PCR was the method, and the copy in TCRdb shows in-frame clones only, minus some. The sample yields around 49,000 clones, around three quarters seen once. Input material: PBMCs. Receptors were obtained from a man aged 30 to 45 in good health and CMV-seropositive.

V and J are TRBV6-6 and TRBJ2-7; the D gene is possibly TRBD2 (7 bases). Per germline, CDR1 MNHNY and CDR2 SVGAGI (reference sequence). This CDR3 spans 11 amino acids. V was pared by 11 bases and J by 5 bases, with 13 bases between. The chain's CDR3 is CASSGGHEQYF. The CDR3 DNA follows: TGTGCCTCCTCGGGGGGCCACGAGCAGTACTTC.

The chain couples TRBV5-1 to TRBJ1-6; unclear D gene. Germline V gene lookup returns CDR1 SGHRS and CDR2 YFSETQ. The length of the CDR3 is 14 residues. V gave up 3 bases and J gave up 8 bases, with 12 bases separating them. The CDR3 DNA follows: TGCGCCAGCAGCTCCAGAGGCGACCATTCACCCCTCCACTTT. As protein: CASSSRGDHSPLHF.

J is TRBJ1-1 and V is TRBV5-1; 8 bases map to TRBD1. The CDR3 is 15 residues long. Per germline, CDR1 SGHRS and CDR2 YFSETQ. Losses at the gene ends were 4 bases for V and 5 bases for J; bases not matched to a gene: 10. The CDR3 sequence: CASSTRQGSLTEAFF. CDR3 bases: TGCGCCAGCAGCACACGACAGGGGTCGTTAACTGAAGCTTTCTTT. Filled out from reference TRBV5-1 and TRBJ1-1, the complete variable domain reads KAGVTQTPRYLIKTRGQQVTLSCSPISGHRSVSWYQQTPGQGLQFLFEYFSETQRNKGNFPGRFSGRQFSNSRSEMNVSTLELGDSALYLCASSTRQGSLTEAFFGQGTRLTVV.

This clone was picked up a small number of times. The chain joins TRBV7-9 to TRBJ2-1, with D possibly TRBD1 on 5 matching bases. The germline V gene encodes CDR1 SEHNR and CDR2 FQNEAQ (reference sequence). This CDR3 spans 14 amino acids. Trimming left V 5 bases short and J 0 bases short, with 8 bases between. CDR3 DNA: TGTGCCAGCAGCCTGGACAACTCCTACAATGAGCAGTTCTTC. Protein sequence: CASSLDNSYNEQFF.

With respect to this clone: Other DNA sequences in the sample encode the same CDR3. This chain links TRBV6-4 with TRBJ1-1, with D unresolved. Germline loops: CDR1 MRHNA, CDR2 SNTAGT. This CDR3 comprises 12 residues. The V and J ends lost 0 bases and 10 bases respectively, with 9 bases between them. CDR3 DNA: TGTGCCAGCAGTGACTCGATCTCTATAGCTTTCTTT. This translates into CASSDSISIAFF.

The J gene is TRBJ1-2, the V gene TRBV7-8; D is uncertain. The germline CDR1 and CDR2 sequences are SGHVS and FQNEAQ. The CDR3 consists of 15 residues. V lost 1 base to trimming and J lost 2 bases, with 11 bases between them. CDR3 amino acids: CASSLGRAGNYGYTF. The CDR3 bases are TGTGCCAGCAGCTTAGGTAGGGCGGGGAACTATGGCTACACCTTC. The complete variable domain, with remaining parts taken from reference TRBV7-8 and TRBJ1-2, reads GAGVSQSPRYKVAKRGQDVALRCDPISGHVSLFWYQQALGQGPEFLTYFQNEAQLDKSGLPSDRFFAERPEGSVSTLKIQRTQQEDSAVYLCASSLGRAGNYGYTFGSGTRLTVV.

The V call is TRBV28, the J call TRBJ1-2; 9 bases map to TRBD1. The CDR3 sequence is 15 residues long. Germline assignment: CDR1 MDHEN and CDR2 SYDVKM. V shed 4 bases and J 8 bases; nucleotides not matched to a gene: 11. The CDR3 bases are TGTGCCAGCAGTTCCGCCGGGACAGGGTCAAACGGCTACACCTTC. This encodes CASSSAGTGSNGYTF.

The chain combines TRBV29-1 with TRBJ1-1; tentatively, D is TRBD1 (5 bases). This CDR3 spans 14 amino acids. Germline V gives CDR1 SQVTM, CDR2 ANQGSEA. The V and J ends lost 1 base and 4 bases respectively, with 13 bases between them. The CDR3 sequence is CSVEALRGFTEAFF. The CDR3 DNA reads TGCAGCGTTGAAGCCCTTCGGGGGTTCACTGAAGCTTTCTTT.

The chain recombines TRBV10-2 with TRBJ2-1, with 9 bases identical to TRBD2. In germline, CDR1 is WSHSY, CDR2 SAAADI. J gave up 3 bases and V 7 bases, and 19 bases lay outside the gene matches. The CDR3 has 19 residues. The CDR3 reads CASTQRASGASPLYNEQFF. In DNA form, the CDR3 reads TGCGCCAGCACCCAACGGGCTAGCGGGGCATCTCCCCTCTACAATGAGCAGTTCTTC.